The entry below gives a single T cell receptor beta chain sequence along with its context. The antigen is not known. The PCR made use of 60 Vbeta and 13 Jbeta primers. The repertoire was sequenced with immunoSEQ multiplex PCR; TCRdb's copy has only in-frame clones and lacks some. The sample includes some 120,000 clones, around 75% of them seen just once. This entry is derived from a study of cytomegalovirus exposure and HLA in healthy donors. Study conclusions and caveats: Sequencing had likely introduced a cluster of highly shared sequence variants as an artifact.

The V and J ends lost 1 base and 6 bases, in that order; junction bases with no gene match: 3. Per the germline V gene, CDR1 is SGHTA and CDR2 is FQGNSA. This CDR3 comprises 15 residues. The clonotype comes from a woman aged 50 to 65 in good health and CMV-seropositive. The source material was PBMCs. The chain uses TRBV7-2 and TRBJ2-3, with TRBD2 matching over 11 bases. The CDR3 sequence is CASSLGLAGWDTQYF. The CDR3 nucleotides are TGTGCCAGCAGCTTAGGACTAGCGGGGTGGGATACGCAGTATTTT.